This is a list of T cell receptor beta chains from one sample in a study of T-cell memory formation after mild COVID-19. A single record per CDR3 protein comes from TCRdb applying MiXCR to the 5' RACE reads. The table lists some 600,000 distinct CDR3 sequences, roughly a sixth of them singletons. Sequencing was performed on PBMCs or a T cell subset sorted from them (not recorded which). These receptors were obtained from an adult woman who had mild COVID-19 (a few samples of this study predate the infection). Cell type and time point are not known. Both conserved end residues are part of each CDR3. D genes are given only for firm matches. Clone size is shown for a subset of rows, as once, few, many or a class of expanded clone.

clone_size	v_call	d_call	j_call	cdr3_aa	cdr3_nt
-	TRBV9	TRBD1	TRBJ1-1	CASSMGQQIMNTEAFF	TGTGCCAGCAGCATGGGACAGCAGATCATGAACACTGAAGCTTTCTTT
few	TRBV25-1	-	TRBJ2-7	CASSAVDSYEQYF	TGTGCCAGCAGTGCGGTAGACTCCTACGAGCAGTACTTC
-	TRBV4-1	-	TRBJ2-1	CASSHQWGELSSYNEQFF	TGCGCCAGCAGCCATCAGTGGGGCGAACTTAGCTCCTACAATGAGCAGTTCTTC
-	TRBV9	TRBD1	TRBJ2-3	CASSAGGRSTDTQYF	TGTGCCAGCAGTGCAGGGGGCCGGAGCACAGATACGCAGTATTTT
-	TRBV30	TRBD2	TRBJ2-5	CAWSQGLAGETQYF	TGTGCCTGGAGCCAGGGACTAGCGGGAGAGACCCAGTACTTC
-	TRBV6-1	-	TRBJ1-1	CASSEGEGEWDTEAFF	TGTGCCAGCAGTGAAGGGGAGGGTGAGTGGGACACTGAAGCTTTCTTT
-	TRBV7-8	TRBD2	TRBJ2-1	CASSLGLAGGPDEEQFF	TGTGCCAGCAGCTTAGGACTAGCGGGAGGCCCTGACGAAGAGCAGTTCTTC
many	TRBV5-1	-	TRBJ2-7	CASSGDSPGEQYF	TGCGCCAGCAGCGGAGACTCGCCGGGCGAGCAGTACTTC
few	TRBV2	-	TRBJ1-1	CASSDDLSEAFF	TGTGCCAGCAGTGATGACCTTAGCGAAGCTTTCTTT
-	TRBV10-1	-	TRBJ2-3	CASSGIGTQYF	TGCGCCAGCAGTGGAATTGGTACGCAGTATTTT
few	TRBV29-1	-	TRBJ1-2	CSGFYLNGYTF	TGCAGCGGTTTCTATCTGAATGGCTACACCTTC
few	TRBV6-1	-	TRBJ1-1	CASKTTVNTEAFF	TGTGCCAGCAAAACGACAGTGAACACTGAAGCTTTCTTT
few	TRBV6-5	TRBD1	TRBJ1-2	CASTRQGYYGYTF	TGTGCCAGCACGAGACAGGGATACTATGGCTACACCTTC
few	TRBV6-5	-	TRBJ2-6	CASSYSTQASSSGANVLTF	TGTGCCAGCAGTTACTCAACACAGGCTAGTAGCTCTGGGGCCAACGTCCTGACTTTC
few	TRBV7-9	-	TRBJ1-2	CASSLQGRGYTF	TGTGCCAGCAGCTTACAGGGGAGAGGCTACACCTTC
many	TRBV7-9	TRBD2	TRBJ2-1	CASSSPAGINEQFF	TGTGCCAGCAGCTCACCAGCGGGAATCAATGAGCAGTTCTTC
-	TRBV18	-	TRBJ2-3	CASSPPAGPDTQYF	TGTGCCAGCTCACCACCGGCAGGCCCAGATACGCAGTATTTT
-	TRBV12-5	TRBD2	TRBJ2-3	CASAGLAGPTDTQYF	TGTGCTAGTGCCGGACTAGCGGGGCCCACAGATACGCAGTATTTT